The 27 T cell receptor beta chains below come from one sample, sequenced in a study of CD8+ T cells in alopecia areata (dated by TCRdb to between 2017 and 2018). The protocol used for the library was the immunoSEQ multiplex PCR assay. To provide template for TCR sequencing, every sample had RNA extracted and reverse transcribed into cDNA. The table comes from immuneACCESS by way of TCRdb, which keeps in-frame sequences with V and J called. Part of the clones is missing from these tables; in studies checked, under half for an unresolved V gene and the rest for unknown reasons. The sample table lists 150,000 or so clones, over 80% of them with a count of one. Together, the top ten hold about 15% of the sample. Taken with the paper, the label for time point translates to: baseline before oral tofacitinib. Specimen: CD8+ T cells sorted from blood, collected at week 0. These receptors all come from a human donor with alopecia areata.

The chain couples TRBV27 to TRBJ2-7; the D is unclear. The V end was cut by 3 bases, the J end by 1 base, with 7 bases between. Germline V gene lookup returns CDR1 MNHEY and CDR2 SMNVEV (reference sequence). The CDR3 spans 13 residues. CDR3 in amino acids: CASSFAESYEQYF. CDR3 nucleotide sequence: TGTGCCAGCAGTTTCGCTGAATCCTACGAGCAGTACTTC.

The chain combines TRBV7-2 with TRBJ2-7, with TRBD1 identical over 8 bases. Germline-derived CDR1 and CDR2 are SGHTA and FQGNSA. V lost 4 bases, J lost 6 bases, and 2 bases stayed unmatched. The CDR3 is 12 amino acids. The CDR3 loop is CASSWTGREQYF. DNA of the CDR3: TGTGCCAGCAGCTGGACAGGGCGCGAGCAGTACTTC.

CDR3 coding DNA: TGTGCCTGGAGTGTTGGCGGGGAGCTGTTTTTT. Protein sequence: CAWSVGGELFF. The chain employs TRBV30 and TRBJ2-2; D not certain. V lost 0 bases and J 7 bases, leaving 3 bases between the germline ends. CDR3 length: 11 amino acids. Germline V CDR1 and CDR2: GTSNPN, SVGIG (reference sequence).

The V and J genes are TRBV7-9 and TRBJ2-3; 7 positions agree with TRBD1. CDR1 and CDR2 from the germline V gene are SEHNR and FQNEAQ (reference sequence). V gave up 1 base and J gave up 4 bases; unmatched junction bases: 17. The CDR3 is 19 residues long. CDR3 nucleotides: TGTGCCAGCAGCTTAGATTACGCGCGAGGGACAGAAGGTGCAGATACGCAGTATTTT. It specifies CASSLDYARGTEGADTQYF.

CDR3 protein: CASGLTSRGAGDTQYF. CDR3 nucleotide sequence: TGTGCCAGCGGATTGACTAGCAGGGGGGCCGGAGATACGCAGTATTTT. This chain connects TRBV2 to TRBJ2-3; TRBD1 or TRBD2 may be the D gene (7 bases each). This CDR3 is 16 amino acids long. The V end was cut by 8 bases, the J end by 5 bases, with 23 bases between. Germline V CDR1 and CDR2: SNHLY, FYNNEI.

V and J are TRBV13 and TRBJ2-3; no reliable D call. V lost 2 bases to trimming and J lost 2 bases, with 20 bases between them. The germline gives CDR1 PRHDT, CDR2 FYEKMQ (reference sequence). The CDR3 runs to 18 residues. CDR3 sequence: CASSLWSTGPGVTDTQYF. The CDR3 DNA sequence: TGTGCCAGCAGCTTATGGTCAACGGGCCCTGGTGTCACAGATACGCAGTATTTT.

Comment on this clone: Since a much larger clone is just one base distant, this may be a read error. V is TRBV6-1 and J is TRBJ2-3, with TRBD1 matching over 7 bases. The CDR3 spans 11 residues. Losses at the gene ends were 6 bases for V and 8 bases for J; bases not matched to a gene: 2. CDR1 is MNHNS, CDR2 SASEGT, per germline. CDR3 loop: CASSPGGTQYF. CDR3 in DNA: TGTGCCAGCAGCCCAGGGGGTACGCAGTATTTT.

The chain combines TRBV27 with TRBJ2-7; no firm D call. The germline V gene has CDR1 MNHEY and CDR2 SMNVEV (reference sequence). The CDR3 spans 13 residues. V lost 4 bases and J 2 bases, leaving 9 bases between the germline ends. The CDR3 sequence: CASSSPATYEQYF. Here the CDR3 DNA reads TGTGCCAGCAGTTCTCCCGCCACCTACGAGCAGTACTTC.

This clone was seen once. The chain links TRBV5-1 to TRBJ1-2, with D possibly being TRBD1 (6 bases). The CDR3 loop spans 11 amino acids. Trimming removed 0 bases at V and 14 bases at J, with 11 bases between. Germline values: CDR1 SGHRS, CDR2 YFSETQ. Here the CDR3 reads CASSLGQEKTF. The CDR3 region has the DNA TGCGCCAGCAGCTTGGGACAGGAGAAAACCTTC.

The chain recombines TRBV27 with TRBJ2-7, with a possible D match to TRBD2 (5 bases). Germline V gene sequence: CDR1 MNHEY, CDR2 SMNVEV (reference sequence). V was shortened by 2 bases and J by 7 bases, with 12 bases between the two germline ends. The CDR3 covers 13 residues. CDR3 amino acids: CASSLEGLREQYF. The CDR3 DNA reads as TGTGCCAGCAGTTTAGAGGGATTGAGGGAGCAGTACTTC.

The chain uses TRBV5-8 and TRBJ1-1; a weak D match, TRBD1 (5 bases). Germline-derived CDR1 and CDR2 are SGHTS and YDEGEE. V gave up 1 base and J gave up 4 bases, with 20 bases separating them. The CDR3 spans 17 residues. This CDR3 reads CASSLSPLDKGSTEAFF. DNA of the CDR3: TGTGCCAGCAGCTTGTCCCCCCTGGACAAGGGCAGCACTGAAGCTTTCTTT.

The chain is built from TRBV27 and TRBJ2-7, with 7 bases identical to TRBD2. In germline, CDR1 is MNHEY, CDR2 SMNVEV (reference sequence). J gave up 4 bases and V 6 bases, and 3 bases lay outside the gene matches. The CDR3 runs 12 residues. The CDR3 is CASRGDYYEQYF. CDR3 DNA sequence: TGTGCCAGCAGGGGGGACTATTACGAGCAGTACTTC.

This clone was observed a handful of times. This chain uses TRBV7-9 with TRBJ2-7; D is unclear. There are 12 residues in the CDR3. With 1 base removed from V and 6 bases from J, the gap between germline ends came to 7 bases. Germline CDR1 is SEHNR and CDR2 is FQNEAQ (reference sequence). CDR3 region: CASSLGDGEQYF. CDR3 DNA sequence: TGTGCCAGCAGCTTAGGCGACGGCGAGCAGTACTTC.

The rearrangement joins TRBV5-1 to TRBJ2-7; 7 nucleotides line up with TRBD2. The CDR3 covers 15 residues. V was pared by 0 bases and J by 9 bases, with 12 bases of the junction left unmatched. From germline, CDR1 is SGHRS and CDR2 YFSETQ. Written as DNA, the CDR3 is TGCGCCAGCAGCTTGGAGGTTGCGACGTGGGAGGGGCAGTACTTC. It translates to CASSLEVATWEGQYF.

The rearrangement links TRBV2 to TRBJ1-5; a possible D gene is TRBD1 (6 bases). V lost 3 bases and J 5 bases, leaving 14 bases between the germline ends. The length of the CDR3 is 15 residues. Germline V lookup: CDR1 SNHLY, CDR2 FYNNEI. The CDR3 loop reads CASSDRDRLDQPQHF. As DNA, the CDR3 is TGTGCCAGCAGTGATCGAGACAGGCTTGATCAGCCCCAGCATTTT.

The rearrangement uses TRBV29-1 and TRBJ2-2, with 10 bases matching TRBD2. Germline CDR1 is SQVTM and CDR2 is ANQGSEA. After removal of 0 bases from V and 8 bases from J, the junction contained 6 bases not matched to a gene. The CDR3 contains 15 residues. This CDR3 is CSVEEPSGGIGELFF. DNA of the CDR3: TGCAGCGTTGAAGAGCCTAGCGGGGGAATAGGGGAGCTGTTTTTT.

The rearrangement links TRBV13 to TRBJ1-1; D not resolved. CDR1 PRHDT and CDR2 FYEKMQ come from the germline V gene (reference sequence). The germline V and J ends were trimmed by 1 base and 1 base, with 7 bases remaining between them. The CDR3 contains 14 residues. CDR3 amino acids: CASSLVTANTEAFF. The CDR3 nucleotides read TGTGCCAGCAGCTTAGTAACAGCGAACACTGAAGCTTTCTTT. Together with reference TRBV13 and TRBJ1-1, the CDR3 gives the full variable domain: AAGVIQSPRHLIKEKRETATLKCYPIPRHDTVYWYQQGPGQDPQFLISFYEKMQSDKGSIPDRFSAQQFSDYHSELNMSSLELGDSALYFCASSLVTANTEAFFGQGTRLTVV.

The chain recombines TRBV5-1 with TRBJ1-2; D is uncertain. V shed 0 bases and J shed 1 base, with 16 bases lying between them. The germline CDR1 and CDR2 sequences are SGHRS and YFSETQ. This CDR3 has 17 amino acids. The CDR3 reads CASSLVGAAEINYGYTF. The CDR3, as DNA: TGCGCCAGCAGCTTGGTCGGAGCCGCGGAGATTAACTATGGCTACACCTTC.

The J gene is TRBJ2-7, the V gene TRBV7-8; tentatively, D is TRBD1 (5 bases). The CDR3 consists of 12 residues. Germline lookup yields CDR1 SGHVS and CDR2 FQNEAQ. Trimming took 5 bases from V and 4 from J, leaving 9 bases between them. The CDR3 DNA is TGTGCCAGCAGCGAGGACATTTACGAGCAGTACTTC. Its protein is CASSEDIYEQYF.

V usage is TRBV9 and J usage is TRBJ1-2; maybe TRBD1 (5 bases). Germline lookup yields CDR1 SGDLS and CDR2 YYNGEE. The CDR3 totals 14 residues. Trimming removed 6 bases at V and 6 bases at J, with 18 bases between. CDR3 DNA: TGTGCCAGCATGAAGCCCGGGACTTTCGATGGCTACACCTTC. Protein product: CASMKPGTFDGYTF.

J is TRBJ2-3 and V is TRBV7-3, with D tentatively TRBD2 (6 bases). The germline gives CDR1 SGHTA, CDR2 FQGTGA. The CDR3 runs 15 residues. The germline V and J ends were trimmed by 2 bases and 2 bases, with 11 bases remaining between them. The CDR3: CASSLGGTHTDTQYF. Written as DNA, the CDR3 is TGTGCCAGCAGCTTAGGTGGGACTCACACAGATACGCAGTATTTT. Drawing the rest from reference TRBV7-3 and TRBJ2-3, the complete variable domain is GAGVSQTPSNKVTEKGKYVELRCDPISGHTALYWYRQSLGQGPEFLIYFQGTGAADDSGLPNDRFFAVRPEGSVSTLKIQRTERGDSAVYLCASSLGGTHTDTQYFGPGTRLTVL.

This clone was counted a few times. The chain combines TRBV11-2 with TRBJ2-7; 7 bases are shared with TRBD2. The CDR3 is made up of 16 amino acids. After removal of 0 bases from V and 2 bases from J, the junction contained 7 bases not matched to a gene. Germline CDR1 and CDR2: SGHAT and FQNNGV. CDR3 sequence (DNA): TGTGCCAGCAGCTTAGATTTAGCGGGCGCCACCTACGAGCAGTACTTC. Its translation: CASSLDLAGATYEQYF.

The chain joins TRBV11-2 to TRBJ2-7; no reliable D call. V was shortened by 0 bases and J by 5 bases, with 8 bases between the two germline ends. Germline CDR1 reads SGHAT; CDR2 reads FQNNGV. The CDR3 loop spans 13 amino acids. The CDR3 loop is CASSLDIGHEQYF. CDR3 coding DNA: TGTGCCAGCAGCTTAGACATAGGCCACGAGCAGTACTTC. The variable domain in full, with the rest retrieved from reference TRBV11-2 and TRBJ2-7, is EAGVAQSPRYKIIEKRQSVAFWCNPISGHATLYWYQQILGQGPKLLIQFQNNGVVDDSQLPKDRFSAERLKGVDSTLKIQPAKLEDSAVYLCASSLDIGHEQYFGPGTRLTVT.

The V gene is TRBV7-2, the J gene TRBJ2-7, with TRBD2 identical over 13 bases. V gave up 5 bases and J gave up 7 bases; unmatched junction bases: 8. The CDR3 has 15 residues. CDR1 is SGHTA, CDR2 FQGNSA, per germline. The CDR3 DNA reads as TGTGCCAGCAGCCTCACTAGCGGGAGGGCCCGGGAGCAGTACTTC. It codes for CASSLTSGRAREQYF.

The CDR3 is CASSPETGRYGYTF. The CDR3 nucleotides are TGTGCCAGCAGCCCCGAGACAGGGAGATATGGCTACACCTTC. The rearrangement links TRBV7-2 to TRBJ1-2; 7 positions match TRBD1. Germline lookup yields CDR1 SGHTA and CDR2 FQGNSA. The CDR3 contains 14 residues. The junction had 8 bases not matched to a gene; V was cut back by 5 bases and J by 5 bases.

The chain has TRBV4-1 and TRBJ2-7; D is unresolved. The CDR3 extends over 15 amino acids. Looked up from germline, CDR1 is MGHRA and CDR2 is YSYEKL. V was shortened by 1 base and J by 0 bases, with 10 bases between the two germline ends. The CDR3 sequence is CASSQAGVSSYEQYF. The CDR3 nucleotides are TGCGCCAGCAGCCAAGCCGGAGTAAGCTCCTACGAGCAGTACTTC.

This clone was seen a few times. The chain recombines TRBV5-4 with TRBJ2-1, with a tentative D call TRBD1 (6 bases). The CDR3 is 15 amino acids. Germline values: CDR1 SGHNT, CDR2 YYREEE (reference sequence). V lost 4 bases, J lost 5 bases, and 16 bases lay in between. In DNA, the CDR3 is TGTGCCAGCAGCAGTCCCGGGACACTAAACAATGAGCAGTTCTTC. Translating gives CASSSPGTLNNEQFF.